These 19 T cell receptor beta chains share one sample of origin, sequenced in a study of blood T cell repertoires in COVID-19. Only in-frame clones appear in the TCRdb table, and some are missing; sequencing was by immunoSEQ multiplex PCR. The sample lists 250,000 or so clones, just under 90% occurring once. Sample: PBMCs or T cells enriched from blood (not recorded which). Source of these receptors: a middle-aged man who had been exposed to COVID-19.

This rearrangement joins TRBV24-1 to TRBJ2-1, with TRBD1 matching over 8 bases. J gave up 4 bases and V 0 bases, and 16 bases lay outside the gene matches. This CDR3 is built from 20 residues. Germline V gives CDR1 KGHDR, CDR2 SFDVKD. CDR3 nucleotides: TGTGCCACCAGTGATTTGCAGGCAGGGGGCGCGGGTAGCGGTTACAATGAGCAGTTCTTC. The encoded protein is CATSDLQAGGAGSGYNEQFF.

The CDR3 DNA reads as TGCGCCAGCAGCCGGATGGGGCGGGGGGGACCTTCCCAAGAGACCCAGTACTTC. Translating gives CASSRMGRGGPSQETQYF. The chain is built from TRBV4-1 and TRBJ2-5; 9 bases align to TRBD2. Trimming at V came to 4 bases and at J to 1 base, leaving 13 bases not matched to a gene. Per the germline V gene, CDR1 is MGHRA and CDR2 is YSYEKL. This CDR3 region has 18 residues.

CDR3 bases: TGTGCCAGCAGCCTTACAGGGTTAGAGACCCAGTACTTC. It translates to CASSLTGLETQYF. The V call is TRBV9, the J call TRBJ2-5, with D possibly TRBD1 on 6 matching bases. Per germline, CDR1 SGDLS and CDR2 YYNGEE. The CDR3 length is 13 residues. V was clipped by 4 bases and J by 4 bases, with 11 bases between them.

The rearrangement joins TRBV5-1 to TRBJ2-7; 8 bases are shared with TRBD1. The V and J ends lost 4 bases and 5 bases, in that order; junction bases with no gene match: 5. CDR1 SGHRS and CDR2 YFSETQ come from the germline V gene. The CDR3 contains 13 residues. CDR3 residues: CASSRTGLNEQYF. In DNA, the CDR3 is TGCGCCAGCAGCCGGACAGGGCTCAACGAGCAGTACTTC.

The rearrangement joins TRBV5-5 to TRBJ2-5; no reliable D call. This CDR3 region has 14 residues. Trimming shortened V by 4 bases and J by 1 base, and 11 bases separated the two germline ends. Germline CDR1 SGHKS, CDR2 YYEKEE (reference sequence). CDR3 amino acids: CASSKTEPQETQYF. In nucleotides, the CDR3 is TGTGCCAGCAGCAAGACTGAGCCCCAAGAGACCCAGTACTTC.

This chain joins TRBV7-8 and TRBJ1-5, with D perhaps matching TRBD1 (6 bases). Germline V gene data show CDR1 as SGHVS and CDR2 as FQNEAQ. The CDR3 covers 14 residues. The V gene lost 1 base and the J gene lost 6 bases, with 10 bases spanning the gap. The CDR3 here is CASSLEGVLQPQHF. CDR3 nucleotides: TGTGCCAGCAGCTTAGAGGGGGTTCTTCAGCCCCAGCATTTT.

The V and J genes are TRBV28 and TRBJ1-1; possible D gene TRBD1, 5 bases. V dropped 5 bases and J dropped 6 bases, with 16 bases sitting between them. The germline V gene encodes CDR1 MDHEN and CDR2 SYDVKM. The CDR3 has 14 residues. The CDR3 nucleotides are TGTGCCAGCAGTAAACCACAGGAATTCGCTGAAGCTTTCTTT. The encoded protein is CASSKPQEFAEAFF. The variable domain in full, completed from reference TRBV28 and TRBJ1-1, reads DVKVTQSSRYLVKRTGEKVFLECVQDMDHENMFWYRQDPGLGLRLIYFSYDVKMKEKGDIPEGYSVSREKKERFSLILESASTNQTSMYLCASSKPQEFAEAFFGQGTRLTVV.

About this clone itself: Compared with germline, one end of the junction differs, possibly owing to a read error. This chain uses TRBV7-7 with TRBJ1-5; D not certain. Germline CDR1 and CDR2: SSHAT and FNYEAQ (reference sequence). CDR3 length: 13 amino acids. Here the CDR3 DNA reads TGTGCTAGCAGCCTAGGACTGAATCAGCCCCAGCATTTT. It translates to CASSLGLNQPQHF. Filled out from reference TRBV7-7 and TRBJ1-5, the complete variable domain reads GAGVSQSPRYKVTKRGQDVTLRCDPISSHATLYWYQQALGQGPEFLTYFNYEAQPDKSGLPSDRFSAERPEGSISTLTIQRTEQRDSAMYRCASSLGLNQPQHFGDGTRLSIL.

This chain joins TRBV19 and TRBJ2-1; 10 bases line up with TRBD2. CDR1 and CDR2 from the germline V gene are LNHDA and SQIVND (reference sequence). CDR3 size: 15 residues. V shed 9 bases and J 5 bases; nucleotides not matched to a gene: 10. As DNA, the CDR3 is TGTGCCAGCGTCCCGGGACTAGCGATTAACAATGAGCAGTTCTTC. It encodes CASVPGLAINNEQFF.

CDR3 sequence: CASRQGEAEAFF. The CDR3 DNA is TGTGCCAGCAGACAGGGGGAGGCTGAAGCTTTCTTT. V gene TRBV2 combines with J gene TRBJ1-1, with 8 bases lining up with TRBD1. CDR3 size: 12 residues. From germline, CDR1 is SNHLY and CDR2 FYNNEI. V shed 6 bases and J 6 bases; nucleotides not matched to a gene: 3.

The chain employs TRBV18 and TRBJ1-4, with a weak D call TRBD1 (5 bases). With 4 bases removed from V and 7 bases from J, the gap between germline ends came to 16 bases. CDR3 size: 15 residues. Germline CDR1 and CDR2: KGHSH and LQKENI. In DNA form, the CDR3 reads TGTGCCAGCTCACAGTGGGGCAGGCCGACTGAAAAACTGTTTTTT. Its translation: CASSQWGRPTEKLFF.

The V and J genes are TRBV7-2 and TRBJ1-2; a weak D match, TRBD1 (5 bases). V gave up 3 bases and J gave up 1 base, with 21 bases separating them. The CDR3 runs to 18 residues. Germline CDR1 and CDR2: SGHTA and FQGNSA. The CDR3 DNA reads TGTGCCAGCAGCTTTCTGTTGTTAGGGGAAGGGTTTAACTATGGCTACACCTTC. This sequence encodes CASSFLLLGEGFNYGYTF.

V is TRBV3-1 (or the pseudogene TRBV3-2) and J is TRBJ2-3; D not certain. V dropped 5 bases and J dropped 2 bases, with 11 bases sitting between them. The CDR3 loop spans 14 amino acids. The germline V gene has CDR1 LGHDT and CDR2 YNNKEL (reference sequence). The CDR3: CASSGYLVTDTQYF. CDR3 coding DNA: TGTGCCAGCAGCGGGTACCTAGTCACAGATACGCAGTATTTT.

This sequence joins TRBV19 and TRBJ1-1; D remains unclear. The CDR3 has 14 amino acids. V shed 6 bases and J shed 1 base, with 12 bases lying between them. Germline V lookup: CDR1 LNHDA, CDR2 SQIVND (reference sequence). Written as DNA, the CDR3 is TGTGCCAGTAGCCTATATACCGCGAACACTGAAGCTTTCTTT. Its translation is CASSLYTANTEAFF.

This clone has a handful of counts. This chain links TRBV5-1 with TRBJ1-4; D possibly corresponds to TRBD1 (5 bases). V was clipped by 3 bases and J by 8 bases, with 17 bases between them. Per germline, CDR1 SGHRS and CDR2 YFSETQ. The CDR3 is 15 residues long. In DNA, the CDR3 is TGCGCCAGCAGCTATACAGGTAGTTCGGAGGAAAAACTGTTTTTT. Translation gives CASSYTGSSEEKLFF. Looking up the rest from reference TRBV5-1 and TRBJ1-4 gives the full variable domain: KAGVTQTPRYLIKTRGQQVTLSCSPISGHRSVSWYQQTPGQGLQFLFEYFSETQRNKGNFPGRFSGRQFSNSRSEMNVSTLELGDSALYLCASSYTGSSEEKLFFGSGTQLSVL.

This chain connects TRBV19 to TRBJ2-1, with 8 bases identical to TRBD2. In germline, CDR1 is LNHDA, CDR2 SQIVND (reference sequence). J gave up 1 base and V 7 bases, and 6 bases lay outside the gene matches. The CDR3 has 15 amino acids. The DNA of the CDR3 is TGTGCCAGTAAATACGGCGGGAGGTCCTACAATGAGCAGTTCTTC. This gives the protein CASKYGGRSYNEQFF.

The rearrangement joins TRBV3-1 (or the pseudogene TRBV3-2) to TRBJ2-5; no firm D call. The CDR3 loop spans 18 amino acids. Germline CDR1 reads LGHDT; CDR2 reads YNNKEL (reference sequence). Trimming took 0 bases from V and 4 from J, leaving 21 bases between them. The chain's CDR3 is CASSQDRVEVAPVETQYF. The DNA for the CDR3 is TGTGCCAGCAGCCAAGATCGGGTTGAAGTTGCACCCGTAGAGACCCAGTACTTC.

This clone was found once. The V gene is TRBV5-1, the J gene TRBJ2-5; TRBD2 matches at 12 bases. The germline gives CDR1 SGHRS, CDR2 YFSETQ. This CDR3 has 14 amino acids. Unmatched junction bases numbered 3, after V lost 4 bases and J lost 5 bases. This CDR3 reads CASSEGTSGETQYF. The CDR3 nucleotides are TGCGCCAGCAGCGAAGGGACTAGCGGGGAGACCCAGTACTTC. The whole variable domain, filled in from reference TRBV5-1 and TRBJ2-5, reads KAGVTQTPRYLIKTRGQQVTLSCSPISGHRSVSWYQQTPGQGLQFLFEYFSETQRNKGNFPGRFSGRQFSNSRSEMNVSTLELGDSALYLCASSEGTSGETQYFGPGTRLLVL.

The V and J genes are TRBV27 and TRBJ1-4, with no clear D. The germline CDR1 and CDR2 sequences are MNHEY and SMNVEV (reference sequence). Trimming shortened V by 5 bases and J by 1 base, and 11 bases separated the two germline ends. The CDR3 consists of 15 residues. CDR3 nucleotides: TGTGCCAGCAGTGTAGCCGGCCAAACTAATGAAAAACTGTTTTTT. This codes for CASSVAGQTNEKLFF.